This T cell receptor beta chain comes out of a study of blood T cell repertoires in COVID-19. Overall study context: Collection of acute and convalescent COVID-19 samples took place in the United States, Italy and Spain. T cells, B-cell-depleted T cells, or PBMCs supplied cDNA or gDNA.

CDR1 KGHSH and CDR2 LQKENI come from the germline V gene. Trimming left V 3 bases short and J 0 bases short, with 6 bases between. This CDR3 has 14 amino acids. In the original workflow: The authors estimated nucleated cell counts from reference gene primer amplification. Assay used: immunoSEQ multiplex PCR; TCRdb lists only in-frame clones, some missing. V and J calls and clone size come straight from that table; D and trimming were deduced from the DNA. The table includes tens of thousands of clones, approximately 90% detected once. The source is a woman between 45 and 60 years old with acute or convalescent COVID-19. Input material: peripheral blood. The V call is TRBV18, the J call TRBJ1-5; D remains ambiguous. CDR3 amino acids: CASSPDYSNQPQHF. DNA for the CDR3: TGTGCCAGCTCACCGGACTATAGCAATCAGCCCCAGCATTTT.